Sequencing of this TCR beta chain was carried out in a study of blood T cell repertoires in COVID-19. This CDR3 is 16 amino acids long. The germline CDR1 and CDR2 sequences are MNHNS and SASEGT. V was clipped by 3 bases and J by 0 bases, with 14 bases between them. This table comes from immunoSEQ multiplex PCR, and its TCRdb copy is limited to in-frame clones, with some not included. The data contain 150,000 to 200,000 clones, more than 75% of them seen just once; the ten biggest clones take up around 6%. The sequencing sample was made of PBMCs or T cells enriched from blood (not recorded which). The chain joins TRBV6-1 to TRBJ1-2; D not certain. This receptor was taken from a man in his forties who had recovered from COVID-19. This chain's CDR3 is CASSDFRVDTNYGYTF. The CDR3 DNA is TGTGCCAGCAGTGACTTCCGTGTAGACACTAACTATGGCTACACCTTC.